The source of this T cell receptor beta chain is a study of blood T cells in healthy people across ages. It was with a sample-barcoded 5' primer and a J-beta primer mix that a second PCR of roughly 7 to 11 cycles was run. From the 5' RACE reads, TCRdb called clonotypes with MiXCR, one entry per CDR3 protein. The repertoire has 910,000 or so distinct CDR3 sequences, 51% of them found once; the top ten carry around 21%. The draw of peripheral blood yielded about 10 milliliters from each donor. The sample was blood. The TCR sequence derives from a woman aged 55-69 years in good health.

The CDR3 sequence is CASSPNTLYEQYF. CDR3 sequence (DNA): TGTGCCAGCAGTCCTAACACACTCTACGAGCAGTACTTC. V gene TRBV28 combines with J gene TRBJ2-7; D gene unclear. The CDR3 length is 13 residues. Germline V gives CDR1 MDHEN, CDR2 SYDVKM. V gave up 5 bases and J gave up 3 bases, with 11 bases separating them.